These T cell receptor beta chains were read from a single sample in a study of blood T cell repertoires in COVID-19. Data came from immunoSEQ multiplex PCR; TCRdb stores just in-frame clones and leaves some out. The table records about 150,000 clones, under 85% of them present only once. The sample comprised peripheral blood. The receptors stem from a woman aged 80 or older with acute or convalescent COVID-19. CDR3s include the opening cysteine and the closing phenylalanine or tryptophan. The D gene is left open where the match is weak. Where a row states a size, it is once, few, many or the class of an expanded clone; other rows omit it.

CDR3nt: TGTGCCAGTAGCTTACCGGGACAGGGGCCCACCCTCCACTTT
CDR3aa: CASSLPGQGPTLHF
j_gene: TRBJ1-6
v_gene: TRBV19
d_gene: TRBD1
abundance: .

CDR3nt: TGCGCCAGCGAGAGCGGGAGAGCCCCAGATACGCAGTATTTT
CDR3aa: CASESGRAPDTQYF
j_gene: TRBJ2-3
v_gene: TRBV10-1
d_gene: TRBD2
abundance: .

CDR3nt: TGTGCCAGCAGCCAAGAAGAGCGGGGGCCGGGGAACGAGCAGTACTTC
CDR3aa: CASSQEERGPGNEQYF
j_gene: TRBJ2-7
v_gene: TRBV3-1/TRBV3-2
d_gene: TRBD2
abundance: few

CDR3nt: TGTGCCTGGAGCCTAGCGGGACTGTTCTCTGGAAACACCATATATTTT
CDR3aa: CAWSLAGLFSGNTIYF
j_gene: TRBJ1-3
v_gene: TRBV30
d_gene: .
abundance: .

CDR3nt: TGCGCCAGCAGCCCAATACAGGGGGGCTATGGCTACACCTTC
CDR3aa: CASSPIQGGYGYTF
j_gene: TRBJ1-2
v_gene: TRBV4-3
d_gene: TRBD1
abundance: .

CDR3nt: TGTGCCAGCGGGTGCCGAAACAGCGGGAGATGCAATGAGCAGTTCTTC
CDR3aa: CASGCRNSGRCNEQFF
j_gene: TRBJ2-1
v_gene: TRBV2
d_gene: TRBD2
abundance: .

CDR3nt: TGTGCCAGCAGTTACGCAGGGGGCCTTTTTTACGAGCAGTACTTC
CDR3aa: CASSYAGGLFYEQYF
j_gene: TRBJ2-7
v_gene: TRBV27
d_gene: TRBD1
abundance: .

CDR3nt: TGTGCCGGCGGGGCTTCGTACAATGAGCAGTTCTTC
CDR3aa: CAGGASYNEQFF
j_gene: TRBJ2-1
v_gene: TRBV6-6
d_gene: .
abundance: .

CDR3nt: TGTGCCAGCAGCTGGGACAGTGACTACGAGCAGTACTTC
CDR3aa: CASSWDSDYEQYF
j_gene: TRBJ2-7
v_gene: TRBV6-5
d_gene: TRBD1
abundance: once

CDR3nt: TGTGCCAGCAGCAGGGACAGCCTGGAGCCCCAGCATTTT
CDR3aa: CASSRDSLEPQHF
j_gene: TRBJ1-5
v_gene: TRBV9
d_gene: TRBD1
abundance: .

CDR3nt: TGTGCCAGCGGCTCAGGGCGGGGCTCAGATACGCAGTATTTT
CDR3aa: CASGSGRGSDTQYF
j_gene: TRBJ2-3
v_gene: TRBV6-6
d_gene: .
abundance: .

CDR3nt: TGTGCCAGCTCCTTCCCAACAGGGAACACTGAAGCTTTCTTT
CDR3aa: CASSFPTGNTEAFF
j_gene: TRBJ1-1
v_gene: TRBV18
d_gene: .
abundance: .

CDR3nt: TGCGCCAGCAGCTCGGGACAGTCGAACACTGAAGCTTTCTTT
CDR3aa: CASSSGQSNTEAFF
j_gene: TRBJ1-1
v_gene: TRBV5-1
d_gene: TRBD1
abundance: few

CDR3nt: TGTGCCAGCGGGCCGACAGTTTACAATGAGCAGTTCTTC
CDR3aa: CASGPTVYNEQFF
j_gene: TRBJ2-1
v_gene: TRBV12-3/TRBV12-4
d_gene: .
abundance: few

CDR3nt: TGTGCCAGCAGCCTGCAACAGGGGTGGTATGAGCAGTTCTTC
CDR3aa: CASSLQQGWYEQFF
j_gene: TRBJ2-1
v_gene: TRBV7-2
d_gene: TRBD1
abundance: .

CDR3nt: TGTGCCAGCAGCCCCCTTAGCGGGAGGGTGGTAGCGGAGGCGCAGTATTTT
CDR3aa: CASSPLSGRVVAEAQYF
j_gene: TRBJ2-3
v_gene: TRBV5-6
d_gene: TRBD2
abundance: .